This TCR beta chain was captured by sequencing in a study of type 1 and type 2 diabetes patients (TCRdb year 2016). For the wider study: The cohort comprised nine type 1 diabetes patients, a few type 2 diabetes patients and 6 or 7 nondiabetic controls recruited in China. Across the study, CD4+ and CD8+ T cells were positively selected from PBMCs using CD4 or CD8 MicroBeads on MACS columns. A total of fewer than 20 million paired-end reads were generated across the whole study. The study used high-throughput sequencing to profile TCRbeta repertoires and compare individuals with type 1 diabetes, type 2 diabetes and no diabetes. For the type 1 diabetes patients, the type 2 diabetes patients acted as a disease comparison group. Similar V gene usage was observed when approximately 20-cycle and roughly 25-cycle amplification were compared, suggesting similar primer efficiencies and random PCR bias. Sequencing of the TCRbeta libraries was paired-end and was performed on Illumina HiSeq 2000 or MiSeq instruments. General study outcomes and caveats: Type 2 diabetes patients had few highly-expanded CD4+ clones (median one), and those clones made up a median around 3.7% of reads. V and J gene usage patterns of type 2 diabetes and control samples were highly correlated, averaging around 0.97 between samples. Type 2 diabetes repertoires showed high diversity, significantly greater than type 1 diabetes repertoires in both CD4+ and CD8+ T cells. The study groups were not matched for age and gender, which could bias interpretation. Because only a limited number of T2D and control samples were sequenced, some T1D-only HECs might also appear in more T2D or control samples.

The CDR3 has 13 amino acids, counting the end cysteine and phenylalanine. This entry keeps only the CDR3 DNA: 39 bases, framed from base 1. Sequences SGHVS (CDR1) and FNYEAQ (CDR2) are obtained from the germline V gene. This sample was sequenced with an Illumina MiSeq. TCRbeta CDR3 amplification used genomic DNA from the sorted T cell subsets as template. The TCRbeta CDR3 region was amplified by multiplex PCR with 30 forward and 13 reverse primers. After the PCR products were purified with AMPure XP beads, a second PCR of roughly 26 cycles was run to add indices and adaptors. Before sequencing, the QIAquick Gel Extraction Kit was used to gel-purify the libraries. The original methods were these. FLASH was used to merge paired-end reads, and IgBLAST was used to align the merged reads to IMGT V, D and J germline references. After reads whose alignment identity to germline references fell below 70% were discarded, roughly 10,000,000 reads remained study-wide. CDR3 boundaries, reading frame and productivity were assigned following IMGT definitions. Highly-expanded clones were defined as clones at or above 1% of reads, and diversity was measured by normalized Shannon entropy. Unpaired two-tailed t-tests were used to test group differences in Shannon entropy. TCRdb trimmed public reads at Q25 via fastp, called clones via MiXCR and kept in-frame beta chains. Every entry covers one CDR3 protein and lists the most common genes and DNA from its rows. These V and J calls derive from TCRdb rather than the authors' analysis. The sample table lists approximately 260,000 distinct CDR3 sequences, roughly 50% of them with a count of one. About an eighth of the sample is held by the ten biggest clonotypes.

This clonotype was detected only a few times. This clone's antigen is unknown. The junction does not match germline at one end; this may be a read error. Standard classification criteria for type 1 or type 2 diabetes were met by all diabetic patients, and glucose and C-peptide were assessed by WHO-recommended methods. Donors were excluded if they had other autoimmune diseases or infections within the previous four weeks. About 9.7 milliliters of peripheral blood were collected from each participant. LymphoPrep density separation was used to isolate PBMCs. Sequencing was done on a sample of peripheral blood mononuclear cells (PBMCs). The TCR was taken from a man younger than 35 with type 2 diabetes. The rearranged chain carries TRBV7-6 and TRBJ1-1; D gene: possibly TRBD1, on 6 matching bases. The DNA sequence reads TGTGCCAGCAGGGACAGCTTGAACGCTGAAGCTTTCTTT. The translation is CASRDSLNAEAFF. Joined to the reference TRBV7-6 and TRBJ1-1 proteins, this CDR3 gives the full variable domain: GAGVSQSPRYKVTKRGQDVALRCDPISGHVSLYWYRQALGQGPEFLTYFNYEAQQDKSGLPNDRFSAERPEGSISTLTIQRTEQRDSAMYRCASRDSLNAEAFFGQGTRLTVV.